This is a list of T cell receptor beta chains from one sample in a study of cytomegalovirus exposure and HLA in healthy donors. The data were produced by immunoSEQ multiplex PCR, yet TCRdb's version contains in-frame clones alone and is incomplete. The top ten clones hold about 9.3% of a sample with 150,000 to 200,000 clones, approximately 83% of them seen once. Specimen: PBMCs. The source of these receptors is a man aged 18 to 35 in good health and CMV-seropositive. The CDR3 runs from the conserved cysteine through the conserved F or W. D genes are given only for firm matches. Rows may omit the clone size; those that give it use once, few, many or a size class.

len | j_gene | abundance | d_gene | v_gene | CDR3nt | CDR3aa
15 | TRBJ1-4 | . | TRBD1 | TRBV27 | TGTGCCAGCAGCTCCCTTAACAGGGGTGCCGAAAAACTGTTTTTT | CASSSLNRGAEKLFF
13 | TRBJ1-5 | . | . | TRBV7-9 | TGTTCCAGCAGAACAACAGAAAATCAGCCCCAGCATTTT | CSSRTTENQPQHF
13 | TRBJ1-1 | . | TRBD1 | TRBV13 | TGTGCCAGCAGCTCGGGACAGGGGACTGAAGCTTTCTTT | CASSSGQGTEAFF
15 | TRBJ2-2 | . | . | TRBV4-2 | TGTGCCAGCAGCCAAGCCAGGGGGAACACCGGGGAGCTGTTTTTT | CASSQARGNTGELFF
14 | TRBJ1-1 | once | TRBD1 | TRBV5-1 | TGCGCCAGCAGCCAATTGACAGGGGGGGTTGAAGCTTTCTTT | CASSQLTGGVEAFF
16 | TRBJ2-1 | few | TRBD2 | TRBV27 | TGTGCCAGCAGTTTATTATCAGCGGGGAGGGAGAATGAGCAGTTCTTC | CASSLLSAGRENEQFF
15 | TRBJ2-7 | . | . | TRBV5-1 | TGCGCCAGCAGCTCGTCGACAGTTTCCCCCTACGAGCAGTACTTC | CASSSSTVSPYEQYF
14 | TRBJ2-1 | . | . | TRBV7-2 | TGTGCCAGCAGCTTAGCGTACGGGGACAATGAGCAGTTCTTC | CASSLAYGDNEQFF
17 | TRBJ2-1 | once | . | TRBV30 | TGTGCCTGGAGAGAGTCCCTCGGGTTCTCCATCAGCAATGAGCAGTTCTTC | CAWRESLGFSISNEQFF
14 | TRBJ2-7 | . | TRBD1 | TRBV5-1 | TGCGCCAGCAGCTTGGCTCTACAGGGGAACGAGCAGTACTTC | CASSLALQGNEQYF
14 | TRBJ1-5 | . | TRBD1 | TRBV28 | TGTGCCAGCAGTTTGGCACAGGGGGATCAGCCCCAGCATTTT | CASSLAQGDQPQHF
14 | TRBJ2-3 | . | TRBD2 | TRBV5-6 | TGTGCCAGCAGCCGCGGGGGGGCCCCAGATACGCAGTATTTT | CASSRGGAPDTQYF
17 | TRBJ2-3 | . | TRBD2 | TRBV5-4 | TGTGCCAGCAGCCCCACCCTGACTAGCGGGGGCACAGATACGCAGTATTTT | CASSPTLTSGGTDTQYF
16 | TRBJ1-6 | . | TRBD1 | TRBV19 | TGTGCCAGTAGGGAGACAGGGCTCGCCCCTAATTCACCCCTCCACTTT | CASRETGLAPNSPLHF
14 | TRBJ1-2 | . | . | TRBV5-1 | TGCGCCAGCAGCTCGACGGCGGCCAACTATGGCTACACCTTC | CASSSTAANYGYTF
15 | TRBJ1-3 | . | . | TRBV9 | TGTGCCAGCAGCCGGGGGGTAATCTCTGGAAACACCATATATTTT | CASSRGVISGNTIYF
13 | TRBJ2-7 | . | . | TRBV11-2 | TGTGCCAGCAGCTTCGGACACCCCTACGAGCAGTACTTC | CASSFGHPYEQYF
18 | TRBJ2-2 | once | TRBD1 | TRBV10-1 | TGCGCCAGCAGTGATCCCGGGACAGGGGGCACGAACACCGGGGAGCTGTTTTTT | CASSDPGTGGTNTGELFF
14 | TRBJ1-1 | few | TRBD1 | TRBV19 | TGTGCCAGTAGAACTAGGACAGGGATAGCTGAAGCTTTCTTT | CASRTRTGIAEAFF
14 | TRBJ1-6 | . | TRBD1 | TRBV25-1 | TGTGCCAGCTCCGGACAGGGTGATAATTCACCCCTCCACTTT | CASSGQGDNSPLHF
14 | TRBJ1-2 | . | . | TRBV5-1 | TGCGCCAGCAGCGATGAAGGACGGGGACTCGGCTACACCTTC | CASSDEGRGLGYTF
13 | TRBJ1-2 | once | . | TRBV6-5 | TGTGCCAGCAGTTACGGTGGCAGGGATGGCTACACCTTC | CASSYGGRDGYTF
13 | TRBJ2-7 | . | TRBD2 | TRBV30 | TGTGCCTGGGAACTAGCGGGGGGTACCGAGCAGTACTTC | CAWELAGGTEQYF
16 | TRBJ2-7 | once | TRBD2 | TRBV5-1 | TGCGCCAGCAGCTTGGGCGGCGCGGGGGAGGGCTACGAGCAGTACTTC | CASSLGGAGEGYEQYF
14 | TRBJ1-2 | . | . | TRBV6-1 | TGTGCCAGCAGTGAACGGGGGGGTTCCTATGGCTACACCTTC | CASSERGGSYGYTF
16 | TRBJ2-3 | . | TRBD2 | TRBV7-2 | TGTGCCAGCAGCGAATACTCTAGCGGGGTGGGGGATACGCAGTATTTT | CASSEYSSGVGDTQYF
16 | TRBJ2-7 | . | TRBD2 | TRBV6-1 | TGTGCCAGCAGTGAAGCAAATCTGGTAGGGACTAACGAGCAGTACTTC | CASSEANLVGTNEQYF
14 | TRBJ1-2 | . | TRBD1 | TRBV6-1 | TGTGCCAGCAGCGCCGCCGGGACAGGGACACCCTACACCTTC | CASSAAGTGTPYTF
15 | TRBJ2-1 | . | . | TRBV6-5 | TGTGCCAGCAGTTACTCGATCGTTCAGGGGTCTGAGCAGTTCTTC | CASSYSIVQGSEQFF
11 | TRBJ2-2 | . | . | TRBV2 | TGTGCCACACAGGGTCTCGGGGAGCTGTTTTTT | CATQGLGELFF
15 | TRBJ1-1 | once | TRBD1 | TRBV10-1 | TGCGCCAGCAGTGACGCCCGGACAGGGGACACTGAAGCTTTCTTT | CASSDARTGDTEAFF
16 | TRBJ1-6 | . | TRBD1 | TRBV5-1 | TGCGCCAGCAGCTTGGGACAGGGGGTAGGAAATTCACCCCTCCACTTT | CASSLGQGVGNSPLHF
15 | TRBJ2-7 | . | . | TRBV10-1 | TGCGCCAGCAGTGAGGGGACACCTGAAACCTACGAGCAGTACTTC | CASSEGTPETYEQYF
17 | TRBJ2-3 | . | . | TRBV5-1 | TGCGCCAGCAGCTTGGGAGGAGGGGACTTTAGCACAGATACGCAGTATTTT | CASSLGGGDFSTDTQYF
14 | TRBJ2-7 | . | . | TRBV2 | TGTGCCAGCAGTGACGAGCGGAGCTCCTACGAGCAGTACTTC | CASSDERSSYEQYF
12 | TRBJ2-1 | . | . | TRBV25-1 | TGTGCCAGCAGTGAATCTTTGGAGATGCAGTTCTTC | CASSESLEMQFF
14 | TRBJ1-1 | . | . | TRBV9 | TGTGCCAGCAGCGTAATACAGGAGAACACTGAAGCTTTCTTT | CASSVIQENTEAFF